These 30 T cell receptor beta chains share one sample of origin, sequenced in a study of T cells expressing NK-cell markers. TCRdb reprocessed the 5' RACE reads, with one entry per CDR3 protein and no DNA. In all, the sample yields 200,000 to 300,000 distinct CDR3 sequences. Sequenced sample: blood T cells: a sorted CD56 or NKG2C T cell subset, CD4+ or CD8+ T cells, or bulk PBMC T cells (not recorded which). All receptors derive from a woman between 18 and 75 years old in good health.

The chain links TRBV12-3 or TRBV12-4 to TRBJ2-6; TCRdb's D call, TRBD2, is unchecked because there is no DNA. The CDR3 spans 17 residues. The CDR3 spells CASRSSGTSFGANVLTF.

This chain uses TRBV6-1 with TRBJ2-1. This CDR3 has 15 amino acids. Germline V gives CDR1 MNHNS, CDR2 SASEGT. The CDR3 loop reads CASRSSGAGTDEQFF.

The V gene is TRBV21-1, the J gene TRBJ2-1; TCRdb proposes TRBD2, but this gene call is untestable without DNA. TRBV21-1 is a known pseudogene. The CDR3 has 16 residues. The CDR3 here is CASSKVGHHLGNEQFF.

This rearrangement joins TRBV12-3 or TRBV12-4 to TRBJ1-1. The CDR3 has 14 amino acids. The CDR3 loop reads CASSLPGPRTEAFF.

The chain uses TRBV7-3 and TRBJ2-3; the D gene TCRdb calls, TRBD2, cannot be checked with no DNA. CDR1 is SGHTA and CDR2 is FQGTGA in the germline V gene. CDR3 length: 14 residues. The CDR3 region is CASSAGTSVNTQYF.

The rearrangement uses TRBV29-1 and TRBJ2-1. The CDR3 consists of 14 residues. From germline, CDR1 is SQVTM and CDR2 ANQGSEA. CDR3 sequence: CSVEEPSSYNEQFF.

CDR3 loop: CASSPTESGRASYEQYF. The V gene is TRBV7-8, the J gene TRBJ2-7; TCRdb returns TRBD2, unconfirmable since there is no DNA. This CDR3 has 17 residues. Germline values: CDR1 SGHVS, CDR2 FQNEAQ. Full variable domain (outside the CDR3, taken from reference TRBV7-8 and TRBJ2-7): GAGVSQSPRYKVAKRGQDVALRCDPISGHVSLFWYQQALGQGPEFLTYFQNEAQLDKSGLPSDRFFAERPEGSVSTLKIQRTQQEDSAVYLCASSPTESGRASYEQYFGPGTRLTVT.

The chain employs TRBV6-5 and TRBJ2-7. The CDR3 is 14 residues long. The germline V gene has CDR1 MNHEY and CDR2 SVGAGI. CDR3 in amino acids: CASSYRVTAYEQYF.

The genes are TRBV12-3 or TRBV12-4 and TRBJ2-3; lacking DNA, the TRBD2 call made by TCRdb goes unchecked. This CDR3 has 13 residues. The CDR3 reads CACDRRVPDTQYF.

J is TRBJ2-1 and V is TRBV7-7; the TCRdb D gene call, TRBD2, has no DNA to confirm it. Looked up from germline, CDR1 is SSHAT and CDR2 is FNYEAQ (reference sequence). CDR3 size: 14 residues. CDR3 region: CASSLGSGVPEQFF.

J is TRBJ2-3 and V is TRBV29-1; TCRdb reports TRBD1, a call that lacks DNA to check it against. CDR1 is SQVTM, CDR2 ANQGSEA, per germline. This CDR3 spans 13 amino acids. The CDR3 protein is CSTRDSRGDTQYF.

This chain joins TRBV7-3 and TRBJ2-7; TCRdb's assignment of TRBD2 cannot be checked, as there is no DNA. Germline V gives CDR1 SGHTA, CDR2 FQGTGA. This CDR3 spans 12 amino acids. The CDR3 reads CASSLGGEEQYF.

V gene TRBV12-3 or TRBV12-4 combines with J gene TRBJ1-3. The CDR3 consists of 14 residues. CDR3 sequence reads: CASSFVYSGNTIYF.

The chain combines TRBV7-9 with TRBJ1-2; lacking DNA, the TRBD1 call made by TCRdb goes unchecked. The germline V gene has CDR1 SEHNR and CDR2 FQNEAQ (reference sequence). This CDR3 comprises 14 residues. CDR3 loop: CASSLRDRGGGYTF.

The V and J genes are TRBV6-5 and TRBJ1-2; TCRdb gives TRBD1 as the D gene, but with no DNA this cannot be confirmed. The CDR3 covers 18 residues. Germline V CDR1 and CDR2: MNHEY, SVGAGI. CDR3 amino acids: CASSSALGTGDPNYGYTF.

V usage is TRBV5-1 and J usage is TRBJ2-3; without DNA, the TCRdb call of TRBD2 cannot be checked. This CDR3 has 16 residues. Germline V CDR1 and CDR2: SGHRS, YFSETQ. The CDR3 here is CASSFSGGGIADTQYF.

The J gene is TRBJ2-4, the V gene TRBV29-1; the TCRdb D gene call, TRBD2, has no DNA to confirm it. CDR3 length equals 12 residues. Germline CDR1 is SQVTM and CDR2 is ANQGSEA. CDR3 amino acids: CSARVGETVQYF.

This chain connects TRBV20-1 to TRBJ1-1; the D call of TRBD1 rests on TCRdb alone, since no DNA is present to check it. The CDR3 length is 14 residues. Germline V gene lookup returns CDR1 DFQATT and CDR2 SNEGSKA (reference sequence). The CDR3 spells CSARDQTGRGEAFF.

The chain uses TRBV21-1 and TRBJ2-1; the D gene TCRdb calls, TRBD1, cannot be checked with no DNA. TRBV21-1 constitutes a pseudogene. The CDR3 is made up of 15 amino acids. The CDR3 region is CASSPLGRADNEQFF.

V is TRBV6-5 and J is TRBJ1-6. Germline values: CDR1 MNHEY, CDR2 SVGAGI. CDR3 length equals 15 residues. The CDR3 sequence is CASSYTLGGNSPLHF.

The chain joins TRBV7-2 to TRBJ2-2. Germline CDR1 reads SGHTA; CDR2 reads FQGNSA. CDR3 length equals 15 residues. This CDR3 is CASSLVTFNTGELFF.

The chain combines TRBV29-1 with TRBJ2-1; TCRdb proposes TRBD1, but this gene call is untestable without DNA. This CDR3 region has 13 residues. Germline loops: CDR1 SQVTM, CDR2 ANQGSEA. CDR3 amino acids: CSVHGGNYNEQFF.

CDR3 loop: CSARDRIMNTEAFF. V usage is TRBV20-1 and J usage is TRBJ1-1. Germline V gene lookup returns CDR1 DFQATT and CDR2 SNEGSKA (reference sequence). The CDR3 is 14 residues long.

J is TRBJ2-3 and V is TRBV3-1; TCRdb's assignment of TRBD2 cannot be checked, as there is no DNA. CDR1 is LGHDT, CDR2 YNNKEL, per germline (reference sequence). This CDR3 is built from 13 residues. CDR3 in amino acids: CASSSPGTDTQYF.

The chain joins TRBV7-8 to TRBJ2-5; the TCRdb call, TRBD1, lacks DNA for checking. Germline V gives CDR1 SGHVS, CDR2 FQNEAQ. The CDR3 runs to 14 residues. CDR3 sequence: CASSLWTGEETQYF.

This chain links TRBV24-1 with TRBJ1-5; TCRdb proposes TRBD1, but this gene call is untestable without DNA. The CDR3 spans 15 residues. The germline CDR1 and CDR2 sequences are KGHDR and SFDVKD. The CDR3 reads CATSLGQISNQPQHF.

The V gene is TRBV29-1, the J gene TRBJ1-5; TCRdb's assignment of TRBD1 cannot be checked, as there is no DNA. There are 12 residues in the CDR3. Germline values: CDR1 SQVTM, CDR2 ANQGSEA. This CDR3 is CSVEVQGEPQHF. Variable domain in full (rest from reference TRBV29-1 and TRBJ1-5): SAVISQKPSRDICQRGTSLTIQCQVDSQVTMMFWYRQQPGQSLTLIATANQGSEATYESGFVIDKFPISRPNLTFSTLTVSNMSPEDSSIYLCSVEVQGEPQHFGDGTRLSIL.

The chain couples TRBV28 to TRBJ2-3; no DNA is available, so the TRBD2 call from TCRdb remains unchecked. The CDR3 covers 16 residues. CDR1 and CDR2 from the germline V gene are MDHEN and SYDVKM. The CDR3: CASSFRRYGLPDTQYF.

This chain links TRBV9 with TRBJ2-2; the D gene TCRdb calls, TRBD1, cannot be checked with no DNA. The CDR3 is 14 amino acids. Germline V gene data show CDR1 as SGDLS and CDR2 as YYNGEE. This chain's CDR3 is CASSELGRGGELFF.

V gene TRBV7-9 combines with J gene TRBJ1-2; TCRdb lists TRBD1, though no DNA is available to test this call. The CDR3 has 15 residues. Looked up from germline, CDR1 is SEHNR and CDR2 is FQNEAQ (reference sequence). The CDR3 spells CASSRRGGGGYGYTF.